The clone carrying this T cell receptor beta chain was seen more than once but under ten times. Antigen: not known. The data stem from a study of cytomegalovirus exposure and HLA in healthy donors. Whole-study results and caveats: As a later analysis showed, a missense DCLRE1C variant was linked to trimming of TCR beta V- and J-genes. Most TCR beta V segments were productive about 90% or about 30% of the time in an earlier analysis. An ancestry cluster, one associated with Asian ancestry, reportedly showed fewer N-insertions than the roughly 700-donor mean in a later analysis.

PCR used 60 Vbeta primers and 13 Jbeta primers. Sequenced by immunoSEQ multiplex PCR; TCRdb stores in-frame clones only, minus some. Of over 150,000 clones listed, roughly two thirds are singletons. When sampled, the donors appeared nominally healthy, though they likely had unrecorded immune exposures. The V gene lost 3 bases and the J gene lost 8 bases, with 19 bases spanning the gap. Germline CDR1 and CDR2: SGHTA and FQGNSA. The CDR3 totals 15 residues. The sample comprised PBMCs. The TCR originated in a young woman in good health and CMV-seropositive. V usage is TRBV7-2 and J usage is TRBJ1-2; a possible D gene is TRBD1 (5 bases). In DNA, the CDR3 is TGTGCCAGCAGCTTGGGTCGGTTTCAGGGTGGAGGCTACACCTTC. This gives the protein CASSLGRFQGGGYTF.